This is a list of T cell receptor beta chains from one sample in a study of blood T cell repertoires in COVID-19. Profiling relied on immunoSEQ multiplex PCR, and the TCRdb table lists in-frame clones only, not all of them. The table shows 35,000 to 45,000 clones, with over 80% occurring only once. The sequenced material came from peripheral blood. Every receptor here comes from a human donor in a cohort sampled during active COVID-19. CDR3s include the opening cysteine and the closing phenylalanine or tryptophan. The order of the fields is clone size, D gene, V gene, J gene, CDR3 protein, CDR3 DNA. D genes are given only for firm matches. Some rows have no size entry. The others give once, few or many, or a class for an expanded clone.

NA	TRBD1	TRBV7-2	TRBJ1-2	CASSLGDRGRVGYTF	TGTGCCAGCAGCTTAGGTGACAGGGGGAGAGTCGGCTACACCTTC
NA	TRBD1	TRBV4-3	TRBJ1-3	CASSQQGAGNTIYF	TGCGCCAGCAGCCAACAGGGGGCTGGAAACACCATATATTTT
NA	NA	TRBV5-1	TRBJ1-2	CASRSPGGHGYTF	TGCGCCAGCAGATCACCGGGAGGGCATGGCTACACCTTC
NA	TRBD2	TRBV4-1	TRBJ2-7	CASSKGLAGDIYEQYF	TGCGCCAGCTCTAAGGGCTTAGCGGGGGACATCTACGAGCAGTACTTC
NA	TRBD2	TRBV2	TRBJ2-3	CASSELPGDYTVDTQYF	TGTGCCAGCAGTGAATTGCCGGGGGACTACACAGTGGATACGCAGTATTTT
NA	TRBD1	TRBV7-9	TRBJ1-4	CASSSDGGGEKLFF	TGTGCCAGCAGCTCGGACGGAGGGGGCGAAAAACTGTTTTTT
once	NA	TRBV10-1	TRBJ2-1	CATTRSGEERPLHGEQFF	TGCGCCACTACCCGCAGTGGGGAGGAGCGCCCCCTCCACGGTGAGCAGTTCTTC
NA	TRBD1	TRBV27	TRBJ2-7	CASSPAGQGTWEQYF	TGTGCCAGCTCCCCTGCTGGACAGGGGACATGGGAGCAGTACTTC
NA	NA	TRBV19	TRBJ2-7	CASSIGGARYEQYF	TGTGCCAGTAGTATTGGCGGGGCCCGCTACGAGCAGTACTTC
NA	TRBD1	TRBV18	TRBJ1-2	CASSPTDRGIPNYGYTF	TGTGCCAGCTCACCGACGGACAGGGGTATTCCTAACTATGGCTACACCTTC
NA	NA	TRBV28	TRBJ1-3	CASSSPGGRAGNTIYF	TGTGCCAGCAGCTCCCCGGGGGGAAGGGCGGGAAACACCATATATTTT
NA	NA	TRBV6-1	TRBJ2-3	CASSAGTTGGGTDTQYF	TGTGCCAGCAGTGCCGGAACCACCGGAGGGGGCACAGATACGCAGTATTTT
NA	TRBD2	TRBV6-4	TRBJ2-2	CASSDSARGGFGELFF	TGTGCCAGCAGTGACTCTGCGCGGGGGGGTTTCGGGGAGCTGTTTTTT
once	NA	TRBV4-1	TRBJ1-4	CASSPTPGATATNEKLFF	TGCGCCAGCAGCCCCACTCCAGGGGCCACTGCAACTAATGAAAAACTGTTTTTT
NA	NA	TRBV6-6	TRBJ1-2	CASFQQSLSYGYTF	TGTGCCAGCTTCCAACAGTCCTTATCCTATGGCTACACCTTC
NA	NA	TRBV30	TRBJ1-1	CAWRSEGLKAFF	TGTGCCTGGAGAAGCGAGGGATTGAAAGCTTTCTTT
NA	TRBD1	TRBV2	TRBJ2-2	CASSEALQESDRGDTGELFF	TGTGCCAGCAGTGAAGCGCTTCAGGAATCGGACAGGGGAGACACCGGGGAGCTGTTTTTT
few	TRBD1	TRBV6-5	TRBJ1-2	CASSSQGNGYTF	TGTGCCAGCAGTTCACAGGGGAATGGCTACACCTTC
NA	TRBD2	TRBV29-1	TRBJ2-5	CSVDNGGAETQYF	TGCAGCGTTGATAACGGGGGGGCGGAGACCCAGTACTTC
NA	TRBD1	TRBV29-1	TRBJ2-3	CSAETGTDTQYF	TGCAGCGCCGAGACAGGGACAGATACGCAGTATTTT
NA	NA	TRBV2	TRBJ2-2	CASSRGWNTGELFF	TGTGCCAGCAGTCGAGGCTGGAACACCGGGGAGCTGTTTTTT
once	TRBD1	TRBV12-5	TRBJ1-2	CASGLSDRVMRGYTF	TGTGCTAGTGGTTTATCGGACAGGGTTATGCGTGGCTACACCTTC
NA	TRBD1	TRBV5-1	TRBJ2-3	CASSITGGSDTQYF	TGCGCCAGCAGCATCACAGGGGGCTCAGATACGCAGTATTTT
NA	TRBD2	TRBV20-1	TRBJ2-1	CSASSGLAAGEQFF	TGCAGTGCTAGTTCCGGACTAGCGGCTGGGGAGCAGTTCTTC
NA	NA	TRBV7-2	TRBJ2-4	CAKGDTYTKNIQYF	TGTGCCAAAGGGGACACTTACACCAAAAACATTCAGTACTTC
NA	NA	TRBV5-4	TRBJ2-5	CASSVEAAEETQYF	TGTGCCAGCAGCGTTGAGGCTGCGGAAGAGACCCAGTACTTC
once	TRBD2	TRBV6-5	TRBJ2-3	CASKPGLVTDTQYF	TGTGCCAGCAAACCGGGACTAGTCACCGATACGCAGTATTTT
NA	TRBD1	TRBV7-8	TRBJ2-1	CASSWDRTHEQFF	TGTGCCAGCAGCTGGGACAGGACCCATGAGCAGTTCTTC
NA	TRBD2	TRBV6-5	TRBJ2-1	CASNKGGLVNEQFF	TGTGCCAGCAACAAGGGGGGACTAGTCAATGAGCAGTTCTTC
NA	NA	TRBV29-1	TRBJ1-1	CSALARTDTEAFF	TGCAGCGCTCTGGCCCGGACAGACACTGAAGCTTTCTTT
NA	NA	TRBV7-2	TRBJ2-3	CASSLAGSTDTQYF	TGTGCCAGCAGCTTGGCCGGGAGCACAGATACGCAGTATTTT
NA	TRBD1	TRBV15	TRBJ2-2	CATSRGQGWTGELFF	TGTGCCACCAGCAGGGGACAGGGCTGGACCGGGGAGCTGTTTTTT
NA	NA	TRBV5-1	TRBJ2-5	CASSLPGGEETQYF	TGCGCCAGCAGCTTACCAGGAGGAGAAGAGACCCAGTACTTC
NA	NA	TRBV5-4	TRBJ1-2	CASSPDSYGYTF	TGTGCCAGCAGCCCGGACAGTTATGGCTACACCTTC
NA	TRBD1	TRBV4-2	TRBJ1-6	CASRGTGDSPLHF	TGTGCCAGCCGCGGGACAGGGGATTCACCCCTCCACTTT
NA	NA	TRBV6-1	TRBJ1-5	CASSETTSNQPQHF	TGTGCCAGCAGTGAAACTACCAGCAATCAGCCCCAGCATTTT
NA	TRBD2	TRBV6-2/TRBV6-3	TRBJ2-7	CASSRQRGAYEQYF	TGTGCCAGCAGCCGCCAGCGGGGGGCTTACGAGCAGTACTTC
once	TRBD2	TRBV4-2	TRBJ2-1	CASSQRTSGVYNEQFF	TGTGCCAGCAGCCAAAGGACTAGCGGGGTCTACAATGAGCAGTTCTTC
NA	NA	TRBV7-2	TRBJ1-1	CASSLTGGLNTEAFF	TGTGCCAGCAGCTTGACGGGGGGCTTGAACACTGAAGCTTTCTTT
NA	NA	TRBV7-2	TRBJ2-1	CASSSSVGSYNEQFF	TGTGCCAGCAGCTCCAGCGTGGGCTCCTACAATGAGCAGTTCTTC
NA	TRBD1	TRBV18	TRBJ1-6	CASSPPRGQDNSPLHF	TGTGCCAGCTCACCACCGAGGGGGCAGGATAATTCACCCCTCCACTTT
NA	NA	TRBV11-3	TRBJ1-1	CASSSQGANTEAFF	TGTGCCAGCAGCTCACAGGGTGCGAACACTGAAGCTTTCTTT
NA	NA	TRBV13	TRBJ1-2	CASSPRTVNYGYTF	TGTGCCAGCAGCCCAAGGACAGTTAACTATGGCTACACCTTC
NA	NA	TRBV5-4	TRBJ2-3	CASSLKNLGVSDTQYF	TGTGCCAGCAGCTTGAAGAATCTAGGGGTTTCAGATACGCAGTATTTT
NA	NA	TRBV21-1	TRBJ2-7	CASSNGGGGFDRQQYF	TGTGCCAGCAGCAATGGTGGGGGCGGGTTTGATCGCCAGCAGTACTTC
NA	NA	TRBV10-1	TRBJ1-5	CASRSIQPQHF	TGCGCCAGCAGGTCTATTCAGCCCCAGCATTTT